The 16 T cell receptor beta chains given below trace back to one sample, sequenced in a study of T cells after yellow fever vaccination. Each CDR3 protein gets one entry after TCRdb re-called the 5' RACE reads with MiXCR. Among approximately 240,000 distinct CDR3 sequences listed, over 3% were seen once. The material was PBMCs, obtained 15 days after the yellow fever booster vaccination. The receptors originated from a man aged 18 to 30 who received the YFV17D yellow fever vaccine.

This clonotype was recorded many times. The chain links TRBV5-1 to TRBJ2-4; D gene unclear. Trimming removed 0 bases at V and 3 bases at J, with 13 bases between. The CDR3 covers 16 residues. Germline values: CDR1 SGHRS, CDR2 YFSETQ. The DNA of the CDR3 is TGCGCCAGCAGCTTGGCCTATGGTCAGAACAAAAACATTCAGTACTTC. As protein: CASSLAYGQNKNIQYF.

This clonotype was found many times. V usage is TRBV7-2 and J usage is TRBJ2-3, with D perhaps matching TRBD2 (6 bases). The CDR3 totals 16 residues. Trimming took 4 bases from V and 4 from J, leaving 18 bases between them. Germline V gene lookup returns CDR1 SGHTA and CDR2 FQGNSA. Here the CDR3 reads CASSSYSGPGADTQYF. As DNA, the CDR3 is TGTGCCAGCAGCTCTTATAGCGGCCCGGGCGCAGATACGCAGTATTTT.

This clonotype was counted ten times or more. This rearrangement joins TRBV5-6 to TRBJ2-1; D is possibly TRBD2 (5 bases). The CDR3 has 12 amino acids. The V and J ends lost 0 bases and 9 bases respectively, with 7 bases between them. Germline CDR1 is SGHDT and CDR2 is YYEEEE. The CDR3 region is CASSLGGSEQFF. CDR3 nucleotides: TGTGCCAGCAGCTTGGGAGGGTCTGAGCAGTTCTTC.

The chain employs TRBV5-4 and TRBJ2-1, with TRBD2 matching over 11 bases. CDR3 length: 15 residues. After removal of 2 bases from V and 9 bases from J, the junction contained 7 bases not matched to a gene. Germline values: CDR1 SGHNT, CDR2 YYREEE (reference sequence). The CDR3 sequence is CASSFVSGGAGEQFF. CDR3 DNA: TGTGCCAGCAGCTTTGTTAGCGGGGGGGCAGGTGAGCAGTTCTTC. The whole variable domain, filled in from reference TRBV5-4 and TRBJ2-1, reads ETGVTQSPTHLIKTRGQQVTLRCSSQSGHNTVSWYQQALGQGPQFIFQYYREEENGRGNFPPRFSGLQFPNYSSELNVNALELDDSALYLCASSFVSGGAGEQFFGPGTRLTVL.

Many counts were recorded for this clonotype. The V call is TRBV4-2, the J call TRBJ2-3; D remains unclear. Trimming left V 1 base short and J 4 bases short, with 21 bases between. CDR3 size: 18 residues. Germline lookup yields CDR1 LGHNA and CDR2 YNFKEQ. The CDR3 protein is CASSQVSSAKVRPDTQYF. CDR3 DNA sequence: TGTGCCAGCAGCCAAGTGAGTTCGGCCAAGGTCCGGCCAGATACGCAGTATTTT.

This clonotype has ten or more counts. V and J are TRBV6-5 and TRBJ2-1; 10 nucleotides agree with TRBD2. The germline V gene has CDR1 MNHEY and CDR2 SVGAGI. The V and J ends lost 5 bases and 7 bases, in that order; junction bases with no gene match: 8. This CDR3 spans 15 amino acids. CDR3 DNA sequence: TGTGCCAGCAGTCTAAGCGGGGGGGAGGAGAATGAGCAGTTCTTC. This gives the protein CASSLSGGEENEQFF.

The table lists this clonotype with many counts. The rearrangement links TRBV5-6 to TRBJ2-2, with 9 bases identical to TRBD1. Losses at the gene ends were 5 bases for V and 3 bases for J; bases not matched to a gene: 8. The CDR3 consists of 16 residues. Germline V CDR1 and CDR2: SGHDT, YYEEEE. CDR3 in DNA: TGTGCCAGCAGTCGGGACAGGGAGGCGCACACCGGGGAGCTGTTTTTT. It is translated as CASSRDREAHTGELFF. The entire variable domain, with the rest obtained from reference TRBV5-6 and TRBJ2-2, is as follows: DAGVTQSPTHLIKTRGQQVTLRCSPKSGHDTVSWYQQALGQGPQFIFQYYEEEERQRGNFPDRFSGHQFPNYSSELNVNALLLGDSALYLCASSRDREAHTGELFFGEGSRLTVL.

The genes are TRBV5-4 and TRBJ2-3, with D possibly being TRBD2 (5 bases). The V gene's germline CDR1 is SGHNT and CDR2 YYREEE (reference sequence). The V and J ends lost 4 bases and 1 base respectively, with 10 bases between them. This CDR3 comprises 14 residues. CDR3 amino acids: CASSAPGGTDTQYF. The CDR3 nucleotides are TGTGCCAGCAGCGCTCCCGGGGGCACAGATACGCAGTATTTT.

As to this clonotype: Relative to the germline gene, one junction end is altered; a read error may explain this. The rearrangement joins TRBV7-9 to TRBJ2-1, with D possibly matching TRBD1 (5 bases). This CDR3 has 13 residues. Germline V gene data show CDR1 as SEHNR and CDR2 as FQNEAQ (reference sequence). The CDR3 loop reads CASRLGANNEQFF. CDR3 bases: TGTGCCAGCAGGTTAGGGGCGAACAATGAGCAGTTCTTC.

This clonotype was found many times. The chain combines TRBV7-3 with TRBJ2-1; D is perhaps TRBD1 (6 bases). The CDR3 consists of 16 residues. CDR1 SGHTA and CDR2 FQGTGA come from the germline V gene. V shed 5 bases and J shed 7 bases, with 21 bases lying between them. CDR3 region: CASSPGRGRGTNEQFF. Written as DNA, the CDR3 is TGTGCCAGCAGCCCAGGCAGGGGACGAGGGACGAATGAGCAGTTCTTC.

This clonotype was recorded many times. CDR3 DNA: TGCGCCAGCAGCTGGAGCCCAACAGGGGGCTCCTACAATGAGCAGTTCTTC. This translates into CASSWSPTGGSYNEQFF. The rearrangement uses TRBV5-1 and TRBJ2-1, with TRBD1 identical over 8 bases. This CDR3 is 17 amino acids long. Germline loops: CDR1 SGHRS, CDR2 YFSETQ. Trimming cost V 3 bases and J 0 bases; bases outside gene matches: 8.

Points on this clonotype: A much larger clone lies a single base off, so this may be a read error. The J gene is TRBJ1-1, the V gene TRBV27, with D possibly TRBD1 on 5 matching bases. Germline V CDR1 and CDR2: MNHEY, SMNVEV (reference sequence). CDR3 length equals 14 residues. Trimming took 3 bases from V and 6 from J, leaving 14 bases between them. The DNA of the CDR3 is TGTGCCAGCAGTTTCGGGGCAGGCTCCTCTGAAGCTTTCTTT. Its translation is CASSFGAGSSEAFF.

This clonotype was detected many times. The chain combines TRBV9 with TRBJ1-1; 8 nucleotides line up with TRBD1. With 2 bases clipped from V and 1 base from J, the junction kept 4 bases outside the gene matches. There are 15 residues in the CDR3. Germline-derived CDR1 and CDR2 are SGDLS and YYNGEE. CDR3 sequence: CASSVTGTGNTEAFF. The CDR3 DNA is TGTGCCAGCAGCGTCACCGGGACAGGGAACACTGAAGCTTTCTTT.

This clonotype appeared many times. The chain couples TRBV7-2 to TRBJ2-5; 8 bases line up with TRBD2. J gave up 6 bases and V 1 base, and 4 bases lay outside the gene matches. This CDR3 spans 14 amino acids. Germline V lookup: CDR1 SGHTA, CDR2 FQGNSA. The CDR3 region is CASSLDTGGQTQYF. As DNA, the CDR3 is TGTGCCAGCAGCTTAGATACGGGGGGGCAGACCCAGTACTTC.

This clonotype was found many times. J is TRBJ2-2 and V is TRBV24-1; D is possibly TRBD1 (6 bases). V was trimmed by 9 bases and J by 1 base, leaving 23 bases between them. Germline loops: CDR1 KGHDR, CDR2 SFDVKD. This CDR3 has 18 amino acids. CDR3 DNA sequence: TGTGCCACCTGTCCAGGGGTTCCCCACAGAAAGAACACCGGGGAGCTGTTTTTT. Encoded protein: CATCPGVPHRKNTGELFF.

This clonotype was detected ten times or more. The chain carries TRBV5-8 and TRBJ1-2; no definite D call. The CDR3 consists of 18 residues. The V gene's germline CDR1 is SGHTS and CDR2 YDEGEE. V was clipped by 1 base and J by 3 bases, with 22 bases between them. The CDR3 region is CASSLFWTDPRFDYGYTF. DNA for the CDR3: TGTGCCAGCAGCTTGTTTTGGACCGATCCTAGGTTTGACTATGGCTACACCTTC.